This T cell receptor beta chain derives from a study of cytomegalovirus exposure and HLA in healthy donors. Assay used: immunoSEQ multiplex PCR; TCRdb lists only in-frame clones, some missing. Of about 78,000 clones listed, approximately 95% are singletons. The germline CDR1 and CDR2 sequences are KGHSH and LQKENI. With 10 bases removed from V and 1 base from J, the gap between germline ends came to 20 bases. The CDR3 covers 15 residues. The sample consisted of PBMCs. The TCR originated in a man aged 18 to 35 in good health and CMV-seropositive. This chain links TRBV18 with TRBJ2-7; the D gene is possibly TRBD2 (6 bases). The CDR3 sequence is CATHPGGRASYEQYF. As DNA, the CDR3 is TGTGCCACCCACCCCGGGGGTCGGGCGTCCTACGAGCAGTACTTC.